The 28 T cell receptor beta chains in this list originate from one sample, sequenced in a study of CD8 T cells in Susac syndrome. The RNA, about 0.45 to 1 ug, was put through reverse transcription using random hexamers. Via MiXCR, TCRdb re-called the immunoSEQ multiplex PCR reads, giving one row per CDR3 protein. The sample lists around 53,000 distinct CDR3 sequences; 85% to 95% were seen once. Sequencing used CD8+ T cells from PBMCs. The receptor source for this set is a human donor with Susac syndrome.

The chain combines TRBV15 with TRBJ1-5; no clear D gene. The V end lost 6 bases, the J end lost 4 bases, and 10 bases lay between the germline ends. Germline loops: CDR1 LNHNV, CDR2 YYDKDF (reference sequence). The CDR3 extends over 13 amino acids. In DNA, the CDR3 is TGTGCCACCAGACCGGGAAAAAATCAGCCCCAGCATTTT. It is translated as CATRPGKNQPQHF.

CDR3 in DNA: TGTGCCAGCAGTCATGGAATCTGGGAGACCCAGTACTTC. This encodes CASSHGIWETQYF. The V call is TRBV28, the J call TRBJ2-5; no reliable D call. CDR3 length: 13 amino acids. The V and J ends lost 5 bases and 5 bases respectively, with 12 bases between them. Looked up from germline, CDR1 is MDHEN and CDR2 is SYDVKM.

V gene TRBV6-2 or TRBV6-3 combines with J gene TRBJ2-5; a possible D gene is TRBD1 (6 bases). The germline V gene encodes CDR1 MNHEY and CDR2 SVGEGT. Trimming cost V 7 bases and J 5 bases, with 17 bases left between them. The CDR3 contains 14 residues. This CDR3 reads CASKDGTRGETQYF. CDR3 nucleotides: TGTGCCAGCAAGGACGGGACAAGGGGTGAGACCCAGTACTTC.

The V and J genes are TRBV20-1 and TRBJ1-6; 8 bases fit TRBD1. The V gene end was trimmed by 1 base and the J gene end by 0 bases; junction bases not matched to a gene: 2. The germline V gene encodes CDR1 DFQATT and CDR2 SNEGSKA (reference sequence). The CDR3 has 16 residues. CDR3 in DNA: TGCAGTGCTAGAGGGACAGGGAGCTCCTATAATTCACCCCTCCACTTT. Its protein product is CSARGTGSSYNSPLHF.

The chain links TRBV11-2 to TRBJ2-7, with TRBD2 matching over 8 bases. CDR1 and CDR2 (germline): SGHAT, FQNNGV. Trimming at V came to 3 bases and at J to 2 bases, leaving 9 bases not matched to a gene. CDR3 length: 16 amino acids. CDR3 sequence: CASSLTGGGTTYEQYF. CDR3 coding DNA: TGTGCCAGCAGCTTGACGGGCGGGGGGACCACCTACGAGCAGTACTTC.

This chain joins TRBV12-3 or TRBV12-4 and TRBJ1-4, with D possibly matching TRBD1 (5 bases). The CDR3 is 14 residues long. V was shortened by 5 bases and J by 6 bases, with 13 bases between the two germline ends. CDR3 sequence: CASSTPGVDEKLFF. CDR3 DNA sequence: TGTGCCAGCAGTACGCCGGGGGTTGATGAAAAACTGTTTTTT.

CDR3 sequence: CAIGGVWDSPLHF. CDR3 nucleotide sequence: TGTGCCATCGGAGGGGTATGGGATTCACCCCTCCACTTT. The genes are TRBV6-5 and TRBJ1-6, with a weak D call TRBD1 (5 bases). The germline V and J ends were trimmed by 10 bases and 8 bases, with 15 bases remaining between them. The CDR3 consists of 13 residues. The germline gives CDR1 MNHEY, CDR2 SVGAGI.

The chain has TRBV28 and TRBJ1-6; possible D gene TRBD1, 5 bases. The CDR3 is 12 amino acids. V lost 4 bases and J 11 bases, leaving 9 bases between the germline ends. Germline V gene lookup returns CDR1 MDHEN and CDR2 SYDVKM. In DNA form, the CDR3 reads TGTGCCAGCAGTTCCGGGGGTCCACCCCTCCACTTT. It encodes CASSSGGPPLHF.

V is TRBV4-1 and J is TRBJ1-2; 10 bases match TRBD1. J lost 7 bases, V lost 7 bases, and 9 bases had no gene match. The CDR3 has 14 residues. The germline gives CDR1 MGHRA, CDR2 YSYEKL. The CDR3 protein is CASTQSGQGTGYTF. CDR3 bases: TGCGCCAGCACCCAGTCGGGACAGGGGACTGGCTACACCTTC.

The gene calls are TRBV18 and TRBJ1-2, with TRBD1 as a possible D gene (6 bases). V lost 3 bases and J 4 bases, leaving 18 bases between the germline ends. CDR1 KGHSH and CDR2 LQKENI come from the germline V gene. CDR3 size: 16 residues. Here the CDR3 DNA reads TGTGCCAGCTCACCCCAATTTCGGGGGCGGAGCTATGGCTACACCTTC. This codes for CASSPQFRGRSYGYTF.

The CDR3 DNA reads as TGTGCCAGTAGTATAGGGGAGGGACGGCGACCCCTCCACTTT. This codes for CASSIGEGRRPLHF. The V and J genes are TRBV19 and TRBJ1-6; D is possibly TRBD1 (5 bases). V was trimmed by 1 base and J by 12 bases, leaving 13 bases between them. The CDR3 runs 14 residues. CDR1 LNHDA and CDR2 SQIVND come from the germline V gene (reference sequence).

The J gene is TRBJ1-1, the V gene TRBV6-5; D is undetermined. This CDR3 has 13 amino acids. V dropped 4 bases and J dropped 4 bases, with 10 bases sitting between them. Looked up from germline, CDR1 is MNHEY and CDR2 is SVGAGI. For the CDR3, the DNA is TGTGCCAGCAGTTGGGTGGCGATCACTGAAGCTTTCTTT. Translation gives CASSWVAITEAFF.

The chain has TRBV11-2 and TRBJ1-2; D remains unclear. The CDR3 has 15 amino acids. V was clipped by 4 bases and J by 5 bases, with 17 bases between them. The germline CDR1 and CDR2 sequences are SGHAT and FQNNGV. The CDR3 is CASSYDPRRDYGYTF. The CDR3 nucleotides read TGTGCCAGCAGCTACGACCCAAGGAGGGATTATGGCTACACCTTC.

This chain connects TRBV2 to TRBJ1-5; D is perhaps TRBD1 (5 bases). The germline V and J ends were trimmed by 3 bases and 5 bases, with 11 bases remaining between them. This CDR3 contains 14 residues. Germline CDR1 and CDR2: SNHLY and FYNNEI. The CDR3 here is CASSDQGEHQPQHF. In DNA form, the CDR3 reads TGTGCCAGCAGTGACCAAGGGGAACATCAGCCCCAGCATTTT.

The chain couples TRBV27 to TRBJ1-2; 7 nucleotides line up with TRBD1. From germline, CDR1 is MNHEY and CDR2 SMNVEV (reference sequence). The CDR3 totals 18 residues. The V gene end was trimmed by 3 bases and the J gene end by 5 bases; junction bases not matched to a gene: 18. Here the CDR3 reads CASSFTSAAIDREYGYTF. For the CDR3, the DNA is TGTGCCAGCAGTTTCACCTCAGCAGCCATCGACAGGGAGTATGGCTACACCTTC.

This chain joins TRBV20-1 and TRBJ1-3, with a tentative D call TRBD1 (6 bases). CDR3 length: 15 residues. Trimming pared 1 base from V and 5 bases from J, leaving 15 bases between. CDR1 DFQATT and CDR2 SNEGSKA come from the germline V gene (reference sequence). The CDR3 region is CSARGLRDIRNTIYF. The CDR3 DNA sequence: TGCAGTGCTAGAGGACTACGGGACATCCGAAACACCATATATTTT.

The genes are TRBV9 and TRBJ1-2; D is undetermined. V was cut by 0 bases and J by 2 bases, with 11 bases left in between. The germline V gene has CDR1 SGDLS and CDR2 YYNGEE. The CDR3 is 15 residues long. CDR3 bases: TGTGCCAGCAGCGTAGTAGAAGTCGGGAACTATGGCTACACCTTC. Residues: CASSVVEVGNYGYTF.

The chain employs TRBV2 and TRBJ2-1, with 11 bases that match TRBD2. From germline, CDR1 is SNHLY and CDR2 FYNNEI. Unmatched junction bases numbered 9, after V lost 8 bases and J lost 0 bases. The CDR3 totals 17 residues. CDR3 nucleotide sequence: TGTGCCAGCCTGGCTAGCGGGGGGCTCAGCTCCTACAATGAGCAGTTCTTC. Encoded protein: CASLASGGLSSYNEQFF.

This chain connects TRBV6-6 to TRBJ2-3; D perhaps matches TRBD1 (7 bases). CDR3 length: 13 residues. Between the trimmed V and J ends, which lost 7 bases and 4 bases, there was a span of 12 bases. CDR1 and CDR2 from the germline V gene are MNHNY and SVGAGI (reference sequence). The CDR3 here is CASNTGEADTQYF. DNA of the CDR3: TGTGCCAGCAACACAGGGGAGGCAGATACGCAGTATTTT.

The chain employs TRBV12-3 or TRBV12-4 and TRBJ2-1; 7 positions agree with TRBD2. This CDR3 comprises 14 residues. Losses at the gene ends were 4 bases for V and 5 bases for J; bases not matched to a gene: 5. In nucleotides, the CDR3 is TGTGCCAGCAGTTATACACTAGCGCACAATGAGCAGTTCTTC. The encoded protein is CASSYTLAHNEQFF.

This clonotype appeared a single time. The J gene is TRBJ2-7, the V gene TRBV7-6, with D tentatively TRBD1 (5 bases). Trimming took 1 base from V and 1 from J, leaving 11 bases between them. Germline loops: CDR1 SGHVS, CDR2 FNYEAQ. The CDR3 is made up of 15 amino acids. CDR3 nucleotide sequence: TGTGCCAGCAGCTTAGAAGTAGGGGTATCCTACGAGCAGTACTTC. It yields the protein CASSLEVGVSYEQYF.

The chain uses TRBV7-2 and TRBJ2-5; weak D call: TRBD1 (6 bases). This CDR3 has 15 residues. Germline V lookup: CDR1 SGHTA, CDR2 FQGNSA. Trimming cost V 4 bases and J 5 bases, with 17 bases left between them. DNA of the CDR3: TGTGCCAGCAGCTCGAACCGGGACACAAGGGAGACCCAGTACTTC. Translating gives CASSSNRDTRETQYF.

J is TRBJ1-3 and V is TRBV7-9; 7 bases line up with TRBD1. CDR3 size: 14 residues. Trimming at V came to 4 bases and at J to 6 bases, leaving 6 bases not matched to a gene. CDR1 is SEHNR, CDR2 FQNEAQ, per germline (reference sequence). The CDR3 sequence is CASSSTGLENTIYF. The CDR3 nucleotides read TGTGCCAGCAGCTCGACAGGGTTGGAAAACACCATATATTTT. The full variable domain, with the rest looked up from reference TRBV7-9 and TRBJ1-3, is DTGVSQNPRHKITKRGQNVTFRCDPISEHNRLYWYRQTLGQGPEFLTYFQNEAQLEKSRLLSDRFSAERPKGSFSTLEIQRTEQGDSAMYLCASSSTGLENTIYFGEGSWLTVV.

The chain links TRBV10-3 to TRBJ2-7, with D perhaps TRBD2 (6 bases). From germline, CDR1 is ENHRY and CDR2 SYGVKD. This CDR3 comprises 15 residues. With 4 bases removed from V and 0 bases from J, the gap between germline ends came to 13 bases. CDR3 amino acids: CAISGRDGSSYEQYF. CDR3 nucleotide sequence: TGTGCCATCAGTGGGAGGGACGGCAGCTCCTACGAGCAGTACTTC.

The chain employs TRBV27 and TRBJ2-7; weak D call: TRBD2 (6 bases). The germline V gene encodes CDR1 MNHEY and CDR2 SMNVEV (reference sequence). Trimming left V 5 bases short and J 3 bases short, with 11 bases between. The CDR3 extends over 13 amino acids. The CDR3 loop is CASSNGEDYEQYF. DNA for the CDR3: TGTGCCAGCAGTAACGGGGAGGACTACGAGCAGTACTTC.

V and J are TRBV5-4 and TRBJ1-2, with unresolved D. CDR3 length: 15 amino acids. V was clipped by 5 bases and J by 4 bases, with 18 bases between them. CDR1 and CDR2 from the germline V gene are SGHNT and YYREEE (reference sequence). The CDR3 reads CASRGSNRAGYGYTF. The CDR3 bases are TGTGCCAGCAGGGGGTCGAATCGGGCAGGCTATGGCTACACCTTC.

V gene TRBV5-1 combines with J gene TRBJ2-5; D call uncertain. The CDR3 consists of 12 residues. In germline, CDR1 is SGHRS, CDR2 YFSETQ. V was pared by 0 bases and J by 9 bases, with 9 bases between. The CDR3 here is CASSLERTAQYF. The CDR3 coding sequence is TGCGCCAGCAGCTTGGAGAGGACGGCCCAGTACTTC. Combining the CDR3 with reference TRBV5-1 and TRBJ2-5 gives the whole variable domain KAGVTQTPRYLIKTRGQQVTLSCSPISGHRSVSWYQQTPGQGLQFLFEYFSETQRNKGNFPGRFSGRQFSNSRSEMNVSTLELGDSALYLCASSLERTAQYFGPGTRLLVL.

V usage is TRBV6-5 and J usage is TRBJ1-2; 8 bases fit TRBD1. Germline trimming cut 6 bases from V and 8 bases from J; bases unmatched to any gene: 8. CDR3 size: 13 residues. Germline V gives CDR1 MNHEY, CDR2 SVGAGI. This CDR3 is CASRLQGADGYTF. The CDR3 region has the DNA TGTGCCAGCAGGCTCCAGGGGGCGGACGGCTACACCTTC.